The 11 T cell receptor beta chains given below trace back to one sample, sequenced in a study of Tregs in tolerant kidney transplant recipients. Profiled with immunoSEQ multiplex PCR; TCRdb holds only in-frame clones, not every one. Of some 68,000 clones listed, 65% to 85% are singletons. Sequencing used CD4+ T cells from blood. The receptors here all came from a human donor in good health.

The CDR3 coding sequence is TGTGCCAGCAGCTTAGACTGGACAGGGAGATACGGCTACACCTTC. It is translated as CASSLDWTGRYGYTF. The chain is built from TRBV7-8 and TRBJ1-2; the match to TRBD1 covers 8 bases. The CDR3 loop spans 15 amino acids. Per germline, CDR1 SGHVS and CDR2 FQNEAQ. V lost 1 base to trimming and J lost 8 bases; unmatched junction nucleotides: 9.

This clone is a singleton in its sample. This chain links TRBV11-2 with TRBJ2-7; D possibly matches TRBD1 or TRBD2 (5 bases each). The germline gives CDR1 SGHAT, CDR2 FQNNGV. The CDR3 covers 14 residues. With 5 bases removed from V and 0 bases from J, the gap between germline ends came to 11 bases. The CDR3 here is CASSPGTVSYEQYF. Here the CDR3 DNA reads TGTGCCAGCAGCCCCGGGACGGTCTCCTACGAGCAGTACTTC.

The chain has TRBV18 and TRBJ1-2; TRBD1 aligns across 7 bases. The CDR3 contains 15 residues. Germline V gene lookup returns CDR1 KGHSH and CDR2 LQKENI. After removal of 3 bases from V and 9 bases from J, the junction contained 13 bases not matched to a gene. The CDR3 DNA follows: TGTGCCAGCTCACCTCACCCGGGACAGACCTCTAGCTACACCTTC. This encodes CASSPHPGQTSSYTF.

The CDR3 region is CASSESYYEQYF. For the CDR3, the DNA is TGTGCCAGCAGCGAGAGCTACTACGAGCAGTACTTC. The gene calls are TRBV7-9 and TRBJ2-7; D ambiguous. Germline CDR1 SEHNR, CDR2 FQNEAQ (reference sequence). V was pared by 5 bases and J by 3 bases, with 8 bases between. The CDR3 has 12 residues.

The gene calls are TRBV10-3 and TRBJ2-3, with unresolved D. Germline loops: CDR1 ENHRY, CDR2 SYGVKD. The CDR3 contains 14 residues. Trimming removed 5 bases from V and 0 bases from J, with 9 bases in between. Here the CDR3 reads CAISRHDSTDTQYF. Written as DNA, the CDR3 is TGTGCCATCAGTCGACATGATAGCACAGATACGCAGTATTTT.

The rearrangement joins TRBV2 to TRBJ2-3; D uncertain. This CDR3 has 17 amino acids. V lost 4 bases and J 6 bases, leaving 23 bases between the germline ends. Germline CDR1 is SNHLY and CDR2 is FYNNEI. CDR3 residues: CASSASSKEFLLDTQYF. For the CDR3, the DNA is TGTGCCAGCAGTGCCTCCTCTAAGGAGTTCTTATTGGATACGCAGTATTTT. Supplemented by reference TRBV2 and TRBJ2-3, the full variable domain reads EPEVTQTPSHQVTQMGQEVILRCVPISNHLYFYWYRQILGQKVEFLVSFYNNEISEKSEIFDDQFSVERPDGSNFTLKIRSTKLEDSAMYFCASSASSKEFLLDTQYFGPGTRLTVL.

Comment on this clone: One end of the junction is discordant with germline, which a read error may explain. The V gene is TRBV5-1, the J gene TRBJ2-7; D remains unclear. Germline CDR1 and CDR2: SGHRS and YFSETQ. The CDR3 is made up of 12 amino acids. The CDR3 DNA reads TGCGCCAGCAGCTTGCCCTCCGACGAGCAGTACTTC. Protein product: CASSLPSDEQYF.

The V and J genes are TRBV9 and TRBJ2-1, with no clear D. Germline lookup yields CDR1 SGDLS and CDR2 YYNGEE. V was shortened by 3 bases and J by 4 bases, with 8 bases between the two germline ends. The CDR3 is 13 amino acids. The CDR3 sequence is CASSAQTYNEQFF. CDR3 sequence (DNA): TGTGCCAGCAGCGCTCAGACGTACAATGAGCAGTTCTTC. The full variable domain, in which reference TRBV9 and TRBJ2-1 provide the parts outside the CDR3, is DSGVTQTPKHLITATGQRVTLRCSPRSGDLSVYWYQQSLDQGLQFLIQYYNGEERAKGNILERFSAQQFPDLHSELNLSSLELGDSALYFCASSAQTYNEQFFGPGTRLTVL.

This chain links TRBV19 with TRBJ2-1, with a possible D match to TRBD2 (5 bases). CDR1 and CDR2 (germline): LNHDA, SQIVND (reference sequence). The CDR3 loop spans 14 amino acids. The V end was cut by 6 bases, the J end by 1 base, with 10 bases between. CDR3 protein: CASRSDWSYNEQFF. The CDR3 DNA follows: TGTGCCAGTAGATCGGACTGGTCCTACAATGAGCAGTTCTTC.

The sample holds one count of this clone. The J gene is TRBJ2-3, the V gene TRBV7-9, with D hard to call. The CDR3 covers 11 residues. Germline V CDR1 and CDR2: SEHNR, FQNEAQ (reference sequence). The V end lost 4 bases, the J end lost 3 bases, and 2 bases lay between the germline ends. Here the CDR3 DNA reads TGTGCCAGCAGCTGGACAGATACGCAGTATTTT. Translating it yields CASSWTDTQYF.

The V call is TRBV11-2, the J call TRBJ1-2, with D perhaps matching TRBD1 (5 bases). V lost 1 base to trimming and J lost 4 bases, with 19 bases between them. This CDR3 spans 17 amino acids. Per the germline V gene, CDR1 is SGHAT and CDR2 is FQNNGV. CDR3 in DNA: TGTGCCAGCAGCTTAGGTAGGGGAGCCCGAACCTTCTATGGCTACACCTTC. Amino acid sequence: CASSLGRGARTFYGYTF.